The T cell receptor beta chain under discussion was sequenced for a study of response to subunit inactivated influenza vaccine. TCRdb analysed the RT-PCR reads with MiXCR anew, one entry per CDR3 protein. The table lists around 600,000 distinct CDR3 sequences, about 10% of them singletons. This clonotype was seen ten or more times. The same data also went into a second study, on T cells expressing NK-cell markers. Turning to that study: TCR beta cDNA was made by 5'RACE template switching with UMIs.

The clonotype originates from a man between 50 and 59 years old who received an inactivated influenza vaccine. The sample consisted of PBMCs from blood, taken on the day of vaccination.

DNA for the CDR3: TGCGCCAGCAGCTTGGTTGCGGGGGTTCCCGTCGGGGAGCTGTTTTTT. Translation gives CASSLVAGVPVGELFF. This rearrangement joins TRBV5-1 to TRBJ2-2; 7 bases are shared with TRBD2. The CDR3 runs 16 residues. CDR1 and CDR2 from the germline V gene are SGHRS and YFSETQ. After removal of 0 bases from V and 7 bases from J, the junction contained 9 bases not matched to a gene.